This TCR beta chain was captured by sequencing in a study of somatic mutations in cytotoxic T cells in rheumatoid arthritis. Looking at the study overall: Patient blood, roughly 33 ml in EDTA, was obtained immediately after diagnosis and prior to the start of any treatment. Sorting by flow gave nearly 100% purity for some V beta antibody-stained T-cell populations, including V beta1+ cells sequenced for TCRB.

Sequencing used immunoSEQ multiplex PCR; TCRdb keeps in-frame clones, though not all of them. The data contain 21,000 or so clones, approximately 80% of them singletons. In the case of this clone: The antigen remains unidentified.

Study-wide results and caveats: The study found that the largest CD8+ clone exceeded 20% of CD8+ cells in about an eighth of the roughly 65 patients. Measured CD8+ T-cell clonality, a value compared between rheumatoid arthritis patients and age-matched healthy controls, did not differ significantly.

The receptor was derived from an adult with rheumatoid arthritis. Sequencing used CD8+ T cells sorted from blood.

Here the CDR3 reads CASSVGQSTEAFF. CDR3 bases: TGTGCCAGCAGTGTTGGACAGAGCACTGAAGCTTTCTTT. The chain employs TRBV2 and TRBJ1-1, with D possibly TRBD1 on 6 matching bases. The germline V and J ends were trimmed by 4 bases and 4 bases, with 10 bases remaining between them. Germline V gene lookup returns CDR1 SNHLY and CDR2 FYNNEI. This CDR3 region has 13 residues. The whole variable domain, remainder taken from reference TRBV2 and TRBJ1-1, is EPEVTQTPSHQVTQMGQEVILRCVPISNHLYFYWYRQILGQKVEFLVSFYNNEISEKSEIFDDQFSVERPDGSNFTLKIRSTKLEDSAMYFCASSVGQSTEAFFGQGTRLTVV.